The text below deals with one T cell receptor (beta chain). The V gene lost 1 base and the J gene lost 4 bases, with 8 bases spanning the gap. From germline, CDR1 is GTSNPN and CDR2 SVGIG (reference sequence). The CDR3 contains 13 residues. PCR amplification relied on 60 Vbeta primers (plus 13 Jbeta primers). Here immunoSEQ multiplex PCR was the method, and the copy in TCRdb shows in-frame clones only, minus some. Here the sample spans 140,000 to 150,000 clones, 65% to 80% being singletons. This sample is part of a study of cytomegalovirus exposure and HLA in healthy donors. The sequence was obtained from a man between 25 and 39 years old in good health and CMV-seronegative. The gene calls are TRBV30 and TRBJ1-5, with D perhaps TRBD1 (5 bases). The sample consisted of PBMCs. CDR3 sequence (DNA): TGTGCCTGGAGTGGGGGGGAGAATCAGCCCCAGCATTTT. Translated: CAWSGGENQPQHF.